This is a list of T cell receptor beta chains from one sample in a study of post-analysis software for immune sequencing data. TCRdb recomputed calls from the PCR reads with MiXCR, one row per CDR3 protein. The table lists about half a million distinct CDR3 sequences, roughly 45% of them singletons. Sequencing input: blood. The receptors stem from a girl aged 10-17 years with multiple sclerosis. CDR3s include the opening cysteine and the closing phenylalanine or tryptophan. The order of the fields is V gene, D gene, clone size, J gene, CDR3 protein, CDR3 DNA. D genes are given only for firm matches. Clone size is given for some rows only: seen once, a few or many times, or a class if the clone is expanded.

TRBV7-3	TRBD2	few	TRBJ2-1	CASSPRTSGSGEQFF	TGTGCCAGCAGCCCGCGGACTAGCGGGAGCGGGGAGCAGTTCTTC
TRBV29-1	TRBD2	NA	TRBJ2-1	CSVEGPRLANKRTEQFF	TGCAGCGTTGAGGGGCCACGACTAGCGAACAAAAGGACTGAGCAGTTCTTC
TRBV11-3	NA	few	TRBJ2-5	CARCLKETQYF	TGTGCCAGGTGCCTTAAAGAGACCCAGTACTTC
TRBV28	TRBD1	NA	TRBJ1-1	CASSPRGRGEAFF	TGTGCCAGCAGTCCCAGGGGGCGAGGTGAAGCTTTCTTT
TRBV5-1	NA	once	TRBJ2-2	CASSLPPGAAENTGELFF	TGCGCCAGCAGCTTGCCTCCCGGGGCAGCGGAGAACACCGGGGAGCTGTTTTTT
TRBV28	TRBD2	NA	TRBJ2-3	CASSLTRLAGGADTQYF	TGTGCCAGCAGTTTAACCAGGCTAGCGGGAGGTGCAGATACGCAGTATTTT
TRBV28	TRBD2	NA	TRBJ2-3	CASSSPGLAGGQGTQYF	TGTGCCAGCAGTTCTCCGGGACTAGCGGGAGGGCAGGGAACGCAGTATTTT
TRBV12-3/TRBV12-4	NA	NA	TRBJ1-2	CASSLGTPRNCYTF	TGTGCCAGCAGCCTCGGGACACCTCGTAATTGCTACACCTTC
TRBV4-2	NA	NA	TRBJ2-1	CASSQDGWVNNEQFF	TGTGCCAGCAGCCAAGACGGGTGGGTTAACAATGAGCAGTTCTTC
TRBV5-5	NA	NA	TRBJ1-1	CASSLYRTLDNDYTEAFF	TGTGCCAGCAGCTTGTATCGCACCCTGGACAACGACTACACTGAAGCTTTCTTT
TRBV12-3/TRBV12-4	TRBD1	few	TRBJ1-2	CASSWGHARGLYGYTF	TGTGCCAGCAGTTGGGGTCACGCCAGGGGGCTCTATGGCTACACCTTC
TRBV7-6	NA	NA	TRBJ2-3	CASSLVVDTQYF	TGTGCCAGCAGCTTAGTTGTAGATACGCAGTATTTT
TRBV6-6	NA	NA	TRBJ1-4	CASSYLQGGSNEKLFF	TGTGCCAGCAGTTACTTACAAGGAGGGTCGAATGAAAAACTGTTTTTT
TRBV12-3/TRBV12-4	NA	NA	TRBJ2-4	CASSWNKNIQYF	TGTGCCAGCAGCTGGAATAAAAACATTCAGTACTTC
TRBV9	TRBD2	NA	TRBJ2-1	CASSARLAGYYNEQFF	TGTGCCAGCAGCGCCCGACTAGCGGGATACTACAATGAGCAGTTCTTC
TRBV7-3	NA	NA	TRBJ2-5	CASSLTSSTSIETQYF	TGTGCCAGCAGCTTAACGTCCAGTACTAGTATAGAGACCCAGTACTTC
TRBV5-1	TRBD1	NA	TRBJ2-7	CASSLVGQGVYEQYF	TGCGCCAGCAGCTTGGTAGGACAGGGCGTCTACGAGCAGTACTTC
TRBV7-2	NA	NA	TRBJ2-3	CASSLETRGANTQYF	TGTGCCAGCAGCTTAGAGACTCGAGGGGCAAATACGCAGTATTTT
TRBV29-1	NA	NA	TRBJ2-7	CSAVPRHSYEQYF	TGCAGCGCTGTCCCCCGACACTCCTACGAGCAGTACTTC
TRBV6-6	NA	NA	TRBJ2-6	CASSGAPGANVLTF	TGTGCCAGCAGTGGGGCCCCTGGGGCCAACGTCCTGACTTTC
TRBV6-2/TRBV6-3	TRBD2	NA	TRBJ2-5	CASSSHRMGLPEETQYF	TGTGCCAGCAGTTCCCACCGAATGGGACTACCGGAAGAGACCCAGTACTTC
TRBV12-3/TRBV12-4	TRBD1	NA	TRBJ1-4	CASSGQGDGTNEKLFF	TGTGCCAGCAGTGGACAGGGGGACGGGACTAATGAAAAACTGTTTTTT
TRBV15	NA	few	TRBJ2-1	CATSRDRNGREQFF	TGTGCCACCAGCAGAGATAGGAATGGCCGTGAGCAGTTCTTC
TRBV29-1	NA	NA	TRBJ1-1	CSAGGQGTYQNTEAFF	TGCAGCGCCGGGGGGCAGGGGACCTACCAGAACACTGAAGCTTTCTTT
TRBV6-6	NA	NA	TRBJ1-5	CASSYLLPGGNQPQHF	TGTGCCAGCAGTTACCTTCTGCCCGGGGGCAATCAGCCCCAGCATTTT
TRBV28	NA	NA	TRBJ1-1	CASSSPGGLRDTEAFF	TGTGCCAGCAGTTCCCCCGGGGGATTAAGGGACACTGAAGCTTTCTTT
TRBV6-5	TRBD2	NA	TRBJ2-1	CASSYTARLAGDNEQFF	TGTGCCAGCAGTTACACTGCCAGACTAGCGGGAGACAATGAGCAGTTCTTC
TRBV6-5	NA	NA	TRBJ2-5	CASRRERTGRVRYF	TGTGCCAGCAGGAGGGAAAGAACAGGGAGAGTCAGGTACTTC
TRBV7-9	TRBD1	NA	TRBJ1-2	CASSNSGTGDGYTF	TGTGCCAGCAGCAACTCCGGGACAGGGGATGGCTACACCTTC
TRBV5-5	NA	NA	TRBJ1-1	CASSDSRTARLNTEAFF	TGTGCCAGCAGCGACAGTCGGACAGCCCGTTTGAACACTGAAGCTTTCTTT
TRBV7-2	TRBD1	NA	TRBJ1-2	CASSLAYRGKGYTF	TGTGCCAGCAGCTTAGCATACAGGGGAAAGGGCTACACCTTC
TRBV4-3	NA	many	TRBJ2-3	CASSQDRSTDTQYF	TGTGCCAGCAGCCAAGATAGGAGCACAGATACGCAGTATTTT
TRBV5-1	NA	NA	TRBJ2-7	CASRRDGTTPYEQYF	TGCGCCAGCAGACGGGACGGGACGACACCTTACGAGCAGTACTTC
TRBV6-5	NA	NA	TRBJ1-2	CASSYRLGANGYTF	TGTGCCAGCAGTTACCGGCTGGGGGCGAATGGCTACACCTTC
TRBV19	NA	NA	TRBJ1-2	CASSIGGDTSYYGYTF	TGTGCCAGTAGTATCGGGGGGGACACCTCCTACTATGGCTACACCTTC
TRBV28	TRBD2	few	TRBJ2-4	CASSLGGVPLLAKNIQYF	TGTGCCAGCAGTTTGGGAGGGGTCCCCCTCCTAGCCAAAAACATTCAGTACTTC
TRBV6-1	TRBD1	few	TRBJ1-6	CASASGTGGISYNSPLHF	TGTGCCAGCGCATCCGGGACAGGGGGCATCTCCTATAATTCACCCCTCCACTTT
TRBV7-8	NA	few	TRBJ2-1	CASSLVAASYNEQFF	TGTGCCAGCAGCTTAGTAGCGGCCTCCTACAATGAGCAGTTCTTC
TRBV5-1	NA	once	TRBJ2-1	CASSLEGSAGSSYNEQFF	TGCGCCAGCAGCTTGGAAGGTAGTGCGGGTAGCTCCTACAATGAGCAGTTCTTC
TRBV9	TRBD2	NA	TRBJ2-5	CASSVELGGRVGFRETQYF	TGTGCCAGCAGCGTAGAGTTGGGCGGGAGGGTTGGTTTCCGGGAGACCCAGTACTTC
TRBV7-2	NA	few	TRBJ2-5	CASSLVRDETQYF	TGTGCCAGCAGCTTAGTTCGGGACGAGACCCAGTACTTC
TRBV28	NA	NA	TRBJ2-7	CASSLWAEQYF	TGTGCCAGCAGTTTATGGGCTGAGCAGTACTTC
TRBV29-1	NA	few	TRBJ1-2	CGGGGLYGYTF	TGCGGAGGCGGCGGGCTCTATGGCTACACCTTC
TRBV20-1	TRBD1	few	TRBJ2-1	CSATQDRAYEQFF	TGCAGTGCGACTCAGGACAGGGCCTATGAGCAGTTCTTC
TRBV5-1	NA	NA	TRBJ1-1	CASSRGQGPMNTEAFF	TGCGCCAGCAGCCGGGGACAAGGCCCTATGAACACTGAAGCTTTCTTT
TRBV3-1	TRBD2	NA	TRBJ2-3	CASSQVLPGGGDTQYF	TGTGCCAGCAGCCAAGTGCTCCCGGGAGGAGGGGATACGCAGTATTTT
TRBV27	NA	few	TRBJ1-5	CASSYSDRGQPQHF	TGTGCCAGCAGTTACTCGGACCGGGGTCAGCCCCAGCATTTT
TRBV30	NA	NA	TRBJ2-3	CAWSLNGGGDTQYF	TGTGCCTGGAGTTTAAACGGGGGCGGGGATACGCAGTATTTT
TRBV12-3/TRBV12-4	NA	few	TRBJ2-3	CASSLGVPADTQYF	TGTGCCAGCAGTTTAGGTGTCCCGGCAGATACGCAGTATTTT
TRBV4-1	NA	NA	TRBJ2-5	CASSLLRDTQETQYF	TGCGCCAGCAGCCTTTTACGGGACACCCAAGAGACCCAGTACTTC
TRBV4-1	NA	NA	TRBJ2-1	CASSQVNMVSYNEQFF	TGCGCCAGCAGCCAAGTTAACATGGTCAGTTACAATGAGCAGTTCTTC
TRBV28	NA	once	TRBJ2-6	CASIQAAGSSGANVLTF	TGTGCCAGCATCCAAGCTGCGGGGAGCTCTGGGGCCAACGTCCTGACTTTC
TRBV15	TRBD1	NA	TRBJ1-2	CATSLSDRTYGYTF	TGTGCCACCAGCTTGTCGGACAGGACCTATGGCTACACCTTC
TRBV18	NA	NA	TRBJ2-7	CASSPFFQGSSHEQYF	TGTGCCAGCTCACCATTCTTCCAGGGGTCGTCTCACGAGCAGTACTTC
TRBV6-5	NA	few	TRBJ2-5	CASSYSGTPGETQYF	TGTGCCAGCAGTTATTCCGGGACCCCTGGGGAGACCCAGTACTTC
TRBV29-1	NA	many	TRBJ2-7	CSAGRDSYEQYF	TGCAGCGCGGGCAGGGATTCCTACGAGCAGTACTTC
TRBV6-5	TRBD1	NA	TRBJ1-2	CASRTGVNYGYTF	TGTGCCAGCAGGACAGGGGTGAACTATGGCTACACCTTC
TRBV4-1	TRBD1	NA	TRBJ2-7	CASRYRDRGPNEQYF	TGCGCCAGCAGGTACCGGGACAGGGGTCCGAACGAGCAGTACTTC
TRBV5-6	NA	few	TRBJ2-4	CASSPRTELAKNIQYF	TGTGCCAGCAGCCCGCGGACGGAGCTAGCCAAAAACATTCAGTACTTC